Below are 9 T cell receptor beta chains sequenced from a single sample in a study of T cell responses to AZD1222 COVID-19 vaccine. The protocol was immunoSEQ multiplex PCR, while the TCRdb copy is restricted to in-frame clones and leaves out a portion. Counted here are around 180,000 clones, 70% to 90% occurring once; the ten biggest clones make up roughly a quarter. The sample here was peripheral blood, taken 28 days after the second AZD1222 dose. The receptors were sampled from an adult who received the AZD1222 COVID-19 vaccine.

CDR3 in amino acids: CAILKGGTGELFF. The CDR3 DNA reads as TGTGCCATCCTTAAGGGAGGAACCGGGGAGCTGTTTTTT. V is TRBV10-3 and J is TRBJ2-2; maybe TRBD2 (6 bases). Trimming took off 8 bases at V and 5 bases at J, with 12 bases between the two ends. Germline lookup yields CDR1 ENHRY and CDR2 SYGVKD. The CDR3 spans 13 residues.

The chain has TRBV6-2 or TRBV6-3 and TRBJ1-5, with TRBD1 matching 7 bases. CDR1 MNHEY and CDR2 SVGEGT come from the germline V gene. V lost 2 bases, J lost 7 bases, and 8 bases stayed unmatched. The CDR3 sequence is 15 residues long. CDR3 residues: CASSYPGTARQPQHF. As DNA, the CDR3 is TGTGCCAGCAGTTACCCTGGGACAGCTAGGCAGCCCCAGCATTTT.

The chain couples TRBV28 to TRBJ2-3; 8 nucleotides align to TRBD2. The ends lost 4 bases at V and 6 bases at J; junction bases unmatched: 12. Germline V gene sequence: CDR1 MDHEN, CDR2 SYDVKM. The CDR3 extends over 16 amino acids. This CDR3 is CASSSFGRGERDTQYF. The CDR3 DNA reads as TGTGCCAGCAGTTCCTTCGGGCGGGGGGAAAGGGATACGCAGTATTTT.

V usage is TRBV7-6 and J usage is TRBJ1-1; 11 bases agree with TRBD1. The ends lost 4 bases at V and 0 bases at J; junction bases unmatched: 13. CDR3 length: 19 residues. The germline V gene encodes CDR1 SGHVS and CDR2 FNYEAQ. The CDR3 sequence is CASSSTSDRGPLMNTEAFF. CDR3 DNA: TGTGCCAGCAGCTCTACCTCGGACAGGGGGCCCCTCATGAACACTGAAGCTTTCTTT.

The J gene is TRBJ2-1, the V gene TRBV9; D gene ambiguous. The length of the CDR3 is 14 residues. Trimming shortened V by 4 bases and J by 6 bases, and 14 bases separated the two germline ends. Germline values: CDR1 SGDLS, CDR2 YYNGEE. CDR3 in amino acids: CASSQEWALNEQFF. The CDR3 DNA sequence: TGTGCCAGCAGCCAAGAGTGGGCCCTCAATGAGCAGTTCTTC. Based on the CDR3 plus reference TRBV9 and TRBJ2-1, the full variable domain is DSGVTQTPKHLITATGQRVTLRCSPRSGDLSVYWYQQSLDQGLQFLIQYYNGEERAKGNILERFSAQQFPDLHSELNLSSLELGDSALYFCASSQEWALNEQFFGPGTRLTVL.

The chain uses TRBV24-1 and TRBJ2-3, with TRBD2 identical over 11 bases. There are 17 residues in the CDR3. The trim removed 6 bases at V and 2 bases at J, leaving 9 bases unmatched. Per germline, CDR1 KGHDR and CDR2 SFDVKD. This chain's CDR3 is CATSYSTGLAATDTQYF. CDR3 coding DNA: TGTGCCACCAGTTACTCCACGGGACTAGCGGCCACAGATACGCAGTATTTT.

CDR3 in amino acids: CASRTSGSYEQYF. CDR3 nucleotides: TGTGCCAGCAGGACTAGCGGGAGTTACGAGCAGTACTTC. The V and J genes are TRBV28 and TRBJ2-7, with 12 bases fitting TRBD2. Germline-derived CDR1 and CDR2 are MDHEN and SYDVKM. The CDR3 sequence is 13 residues long. After removal of 6 bases from V and 4 bases from J, the junction contained 1 base not matched to a gene.

This chain uses TRBV30 with TRBJ2-5; tentatively, D is TRBD2 (6 bases). V gave up 2 bases and J gave up 0 bases, with 13 bases separating them. The length of the CDR3 is 15 residues. CDR1 is GTSNPN, CDR2 SVGIG, per germline (reference sequence). The CDR3 is CAWSSGLEYQETQYF. The CDR3 DNA reads TGTGCCTGGAGTTCGGGACTGGAGTACCAAGAGACCCAGTACTTC.

The J gene is TRBJ2-2, the V gene TRBV6-4; unclear D gene. V lost 0 bases, J lost 3 bases, and 11 bases lay in between. CDR1 and CDR2 from the germline V gene are MRHNA and SNTAGT. The CDR3 runs to 16 residues. CDR3 protein: CASSDSDRQDTGELFF. The CDR3 region has the DNA TGTGCCAGCAGTGACTCTGACCGCCAGGACACCGGGGAGCTGTTTTTT.